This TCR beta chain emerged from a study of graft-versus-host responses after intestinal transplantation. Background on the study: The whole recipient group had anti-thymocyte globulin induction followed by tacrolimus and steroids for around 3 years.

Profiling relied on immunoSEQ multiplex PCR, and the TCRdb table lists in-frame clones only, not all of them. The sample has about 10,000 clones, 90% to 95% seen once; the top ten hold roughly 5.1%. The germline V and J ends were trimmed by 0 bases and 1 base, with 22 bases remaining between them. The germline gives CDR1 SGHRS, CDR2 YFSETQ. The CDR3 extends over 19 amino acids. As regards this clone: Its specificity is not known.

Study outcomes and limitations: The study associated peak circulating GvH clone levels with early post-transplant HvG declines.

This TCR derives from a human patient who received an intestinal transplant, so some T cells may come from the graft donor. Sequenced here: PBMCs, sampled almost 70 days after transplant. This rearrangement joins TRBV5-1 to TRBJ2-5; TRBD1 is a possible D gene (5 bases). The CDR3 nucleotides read TGCGCCAGCAGCTTGGAGGCAGGGCAACTTATCCTCAGCCAAGAGACCCAGTACTTC. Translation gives CASSLEAGQLILSQETQYF.